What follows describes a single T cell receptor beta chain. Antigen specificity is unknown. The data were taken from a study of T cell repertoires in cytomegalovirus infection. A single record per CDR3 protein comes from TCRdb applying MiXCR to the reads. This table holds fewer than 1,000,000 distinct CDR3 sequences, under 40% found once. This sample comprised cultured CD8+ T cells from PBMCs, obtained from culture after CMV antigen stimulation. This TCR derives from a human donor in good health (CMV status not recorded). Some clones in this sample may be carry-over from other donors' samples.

The CDR3 protein is CASSPRDRGVEKLFF. As DNA, the CDR3 is TGCGCCAGCAGCCCCCGGGACAGGGGTGTTGAAAAACTGTTTTTT. V gene TRBV4-1 combines with J gene TRBJ1-4, with 10 bases identical to TRBD1. Germline assignment: CDR1 MGHRA and CDR2 YSYEKL. CDR3 length: 15 residues. The junction had 6 bases not matched to a gene; V was cut back by 4 bases and J by 7 bases.